A selection of T cell receptor beta chains follows, all from one sample in a study of CD4 T cells in relation to SARS-CoV-2 and coronaviruses. Only in-frame clones appear in the TCRdb table, and some are missing; sequencing was by immunoSEQ multiplex PCR. The table has around 25,000 clones, less than 85% seen once. Their cognate antigens are unknown. Specimen: CD4+ T cells from PBMCs, cultured in vitro. These receptors originate from a human donor in good health. CDR3s include the opening cysteine and the closing phenylalanine or tryptophan. D genes are given only for firm matches. Only some rows state a clone size, as once, few, many or a class for expanded clones.

CDR3 length	J gene	clone size	D gene	V gene	CDR3 DNA	CDR3 protein
15	TRBJ2-7	NA	TRBD1	TRBV29-1	TGCAGCGTTGTAGAGGAGAGGACAGGGGGAAGCGAGCAGTACTTC	CSVVEERTGGSEQYF
12	TRBJ1-5	once	NA	TRBV30	TGTGCCTGGTCCAGGGCAAACCAGCCCCAGCATTTT	CAWSRANQPQHF
13	TRBJ1-2	NA	NA	TRBV6-5	TGTGCCAGCAGCCCCGGGCCTCGCGGCGGCTACACCTTC	CASSPGPRGGYTF
14	TRBJ2-3	NA	NA	TRBV3-1/TRBV3-2	TGTGCCAGCAGCCGACAGGACAGCACAGATACGCAGTATTTT	CASSRQDSTDTQYF
18	TRBJ2-5	NA	NA	TRBV19	TGTGCCAGTAGTGGTAGCCGACTGAGTGCTTCCCTAAAGGAGACCCAGTACTTC	CASSGSRLSASLKETQYF
16	TRBJ2-7	NA	NA	TRBV6-1	TGTGCCAGCAGTGAAGTCCCATCAGCCAATGTCTACGAGCAGTACTTC	CASSEVPSANVYEQYF
13	TRBJ1-5	NA	NA	TRBV5-8	TGTGCCAGCAGCTTGGCCCAACAGCAGCCCCAGCATTTT	CASSLAQQQPQHF
16	TRBJ2-7	NA	TRBD2	TRBV19	TGTGCCAGTAGTATATCCGGGACTAGCGGGATGTACGAGCAGTACTTC	CASSISGTSGMYEQYF
14	TRBJ2-5	NA	NA	TRBV9	TGTGCCAGCAGCGTAGAGGACAGTTCGGGGACCCAGTACTTC	CASSVEDSSGTQYF
14	TRBJ2-2	few	NA	TRBV5-1	TGCGCCAGCAGATGGGGGGAGGTGTCCGGGGAGCTGTTTTTT	CASRWGEVSGELFF
15	TRBJ2-1	NA	NA	TRBV6-5	TGTGCCAGCAGTTATCGGACAGACAGCTACAATGAGCAGTTCTTC	CASSYRTDSYNEQFF
15	TRBJ2-3	NA	TRBD2	TRBV19	TGTGCCAGTAGTATAGAGGCTAGCGGGAGTCTAACGCAGTATTTT	CASSIEASGSLTQYF
14	TRBJ1-2	NA	NA	TRBV5-4	TGTGCCAGCAGCGAACTTAAACAGGGTCTTGGCTACACCTTC	CASSELKQGLGYTF
14	TRBJ2-2	NA	NA	TRBV29-1	TGCAGCGTTGAAGATCGGGGCCGGGGGTGGGAGCTGTTTTTT	CSVEDRGRGWELFF
15	TRBJ1-2	NA	TRBD1	TRBV5-5	TGTGCCAGCAGCTTCCCCGGGACAGGGGCCTATGGCTACACCTTC	CASSFPGTGAYGYTF
14	TRBJ2-5	NA	NA	TRBV18	TGTGCCAGCTCAACCGCTGGTGGAGATGGGACCCAGTACTTC	CASSTAGGDGTQYF
13	TRBJ1-4	NA	NA	TRBV30	TGTGCCTGGAGGACGGCAGGGCGCGAAAAACTGTTTTTT	CAWRTAGREKLFF
16	TRBJ1-2	NA	NA	TRBV19	TGTGCCAGTAGCCCCGTTGGGATAGGTACCCTCTATGGCTACACCTTC	CASSPVGIGTLYGYTF
13	TRBJ2-1	few	TRBD2	TRBV2	TGTGCCAGCAGTGAATCTAGCGGGGGGGAGCAGTTCTTC	CASSESSGGEQFF
14	TRBJ1-5	NA	NA	TRBV10-3	TGTGCCATCAGTCCATCCGGGGAGGGCCAGCCCCAGCATTTT	CAISPSGEGQPQHF
13	TRBJ1-2	few	NA	TRBV12-3/TRBV12-4	TGTGCCAGCAGTGACGAAAGAATCTATGGCTACACCTTC	CASSDERIYGYTF
13	TRBJ1-2	NA	NA	TRBV12-3/TRBV12-4	TGTGCCAGCAGTTATCGGAATAACTATGGCTACACCTTC	CASSYRNNYGYTF
15	TRBJ2-7	once	NA	TRBV25-1	TGTGCCAGCAGCCAACATGGCGGGCCATCCTACGAGCAGTACTTC	CASSQHGGPSYEQYF
15	TRBJ2-3	NA	TRBD2	TRBV9	TGTGCCAGCAGCGTAGAGGGTGGGAGGGCAGATACGCAGTATTTT	CASSVEGGRADTQYF
16	TRBJ2-3	once	TRBD2	TRBV19	TGTGCCAGTAGTATAGTGGCGGGAGCTGGCACAGATACGCAGTATTTT	CASSIVAGAGTDTQYF
17	TRBJ2-5	NA	NA	TRBV9	TGTGCCAGCAGCGACGAGATTACACGGGATCTCCAAGAGACCCAGTACTTC	CASSDEITRDLQETQYF
16	TRBJ1-5	once	NA	TRBV2	TGTGCCAGCAGTGAAGGTCTCAGGGGTGGCAATCAGCCCCAGCATTTT	CASSEGLRGGNQPQHF
17	TRBJ1-4	NA	NA	TRBV28	TGTGCCAGCAGTTCGCACCCGGACGGGGGGACTAATGAAAAACTGTTTTTT	CASSSHPDGGTNEKLFF
12	TRBJ2-5	few	NA	TRBV5-4	TGTGCCAGCAGCTTCAGGCAAGAGACCCAGTACTTC	CASSFRQETQYF
14	TRBJ2-5	NA	NA	TRBV5-1	TGCGCCAGCAGCTTTGTGCCATCCCAAGAGACCCAGTACTTC	CASSFVPSQETQYF
17	TRBJ2-3	NA	TRBD2	TRBV5-4	TGTGCCAGCAGCAAAGGGACTAGCGGGACTAGCACAGATACGCAGTATTTT	CASSKGTSGTSTDTQYF
15	TRBJ1-2	few	NA	TRBV5-5	TGTGCCAGCAGCTTGGAGTCTAGGGGTGTCTATGGCTACACCTTC	CASSLESRGVYGYTF
13	TRBJ2-4	NA	NA	TRBV19	TGTGCCAGTAGTATTGACATGGTGAACATTCAGTACTTC	CASSIDMVNIQYF
14	TRBJ2-2	NA	TRBD2	TRBV3-1/TRBV3-2	TGTGCCAGCACTCGCGGGAGCACGGACGGGGAGCTGTTTTTT	CASTRGSTDGELFF
15	TRBJ2-7	NA	NA	TRBV19	TGTGCCAGTAGTATATCGGCAGGGAAGAATCACGAGCAGTACTTC	CASSISAGKNHEQYF
15	TRBJ2-2	once	TRBD1	TRBV2	TGTGCCAGCAGTGAACCGGGACAGGGGGCCGGGGAGCTGTTTTTT	CASSEPGQGAGELFF
16	TRBJ2-7	NA	TRBD2	TRBV28	TGTGCCAGCACCATTGGACTAGCAGGGAGTCCCTACGAGCAGTACTTC	CASTIGLAGSPYEQYF
15	TRBJ2-7	NA	TRBD1	TRBV30	TGTGCCTGGAAATTTAAAGGGACAGCGAACTACGAGCAGTACTTC	CAWKFKGTANYEQYF
17	TRBJ2-1	NA	TRBD2	TRBV5-1	TGCGCCAGCAGCTTGAGCCCTAGCGGGACAACCTACAATGAGCAGTTCTTC	CASSLSPSGTTYNEQFF
13	TRBJ2-1	NA	NA	TRBV14	TGTGCCAGCAGCCACTTCCCCTACAATGAGCAGTTCTTC	CASSHFPYNEQFF
16	TRBJ2-7	NA	TRBD2	TRBV19	TGTGCCAGTAGCGGGACTAGCGGGAGTATATACTACGAGCAGTACTTC	CASSGTSGSIYYEQYF
17	TRBJ2-2	NA	TRBD1	TRBV24-1	TGTGCCACCAGTGGCGGGACAGGGTATCGAGATAACGGGGAGCTGTTTTTT	CATSGGTGYRDNGELFF
16	TRBJ1-5	few	NA	TRBV19	TGTGCCAGTAGTATCTCGAGCTTCAATAGCAATCAGCCCCAGCATTTT	CASSISSFNSNQPQHF
15	TRBJ2-1	NA	TRBD2	TRBV24-1	TGTGCCACCAGTGATTCAACTAGCGGGAGGAATGAGCAGTTCTTC	CATSDSTSGRNEQFF
15	TRBJ1-5	NA	NA	TRBV6-5	TGTGCCAGCAGCGCCCGTTGGGATAGCAATCAGCCCCAGCATTTT	CASSARWDSNQPQHF
16	TRBJ2-3	NA	TRBD1	TRBV28	TGTGCCAGCAGTTTAGTAGGACAGGGGGGCACAGATACGCAGTATTTT	CASSLVGQGGTDTQYF
16	TRBJ2-7	NA	TRBD2	TRBV3-1/TRBV3-2	TGTGCCAGCAGCCCCACTGGAGCGGGGCGTAGTTACGAGCAGTACTTC	CASSPTGAGRSYEQYF
15	TRBJ2-7	NA	TRBD2	TRBV19	TGTGCCAGTAGTATCCTAGCGGGAACGACCTACGAGCAGTACTTC	CASSILAGTTYEQYF
17	TRBJ2-4	NA	NA	TRBV15	TGTGCCACCAGCAAGAACTTCGCAGGTGCGACCAAAAACATTCAGTACTTC	CATSKNFAGATKNIQYF
16	TRBJ2-7	NA	TRBD2	TRBV18	TGTGCCAGCTCACCCAGTAGCGGGAGGGCCCTGTACGAGCAGTACTTC	CASSPSSGRALYEQYF
15	TRBJ2-1	NA	NA	TRBV5-4	TGTGCCAGCAGCTTGGACAGATACTCCTACAATGAGCAGTTCTTC	CASSLDRYSYNEQFF
14	TRBJ2-7	NA	NA	TRBV5-6	TGTGCCAGCAGCCCAGGCCCAGGTACGCCCGAGCAGTACTTC	CASSPGPGTPEQYF
12	TRBJ1-2	NA	NA	TRBV6-6	TGTGCCAGCAGTTACTCGAACAGTGGCTACACCTTC	CASSYSNSGYTF
13	TRBJ1-1	few	NA	TRBV10-1	TGCGCCAGCAGTGAGTCTTGGAACACTGAAGCTTTCTTT	CASSESWNTEAFF
13	TRBJ2-6	NA	NA	TRBV30	TGTGCCTGGGGATACTCTGGGGCCAACGTCCTGACTTTC	CAWGYSGANVLTF
16	TRBJ1-2	NA	TRBD1	TRBV18	TGTGCCAGCTCACCTCGTCCGGGACAGGAGGGGCATGGCTACACCTTC	CASSPRPGQEGHGYTF
14	TRBJ2-2	NA	NA	TRBV4-2	TGTGCCAGCAGCCAAGGACTAGAACCCGGGGAGCTGTTTTTT	CASSQGLEPGELFF